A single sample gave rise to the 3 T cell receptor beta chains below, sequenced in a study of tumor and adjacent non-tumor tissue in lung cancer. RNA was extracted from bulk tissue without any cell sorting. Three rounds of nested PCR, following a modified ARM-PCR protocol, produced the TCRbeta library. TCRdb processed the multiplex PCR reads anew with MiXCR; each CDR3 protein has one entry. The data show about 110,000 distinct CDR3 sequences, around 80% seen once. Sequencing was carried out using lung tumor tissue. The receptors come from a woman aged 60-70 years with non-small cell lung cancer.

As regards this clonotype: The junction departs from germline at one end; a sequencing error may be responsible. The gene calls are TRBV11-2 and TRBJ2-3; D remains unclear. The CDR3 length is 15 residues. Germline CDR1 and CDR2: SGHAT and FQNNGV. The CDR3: CAISAAATVTDTQYF. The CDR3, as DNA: TGTGCCATCAGCGCCGCCGCGACGGTCACAGATACGCAGTATTTT.

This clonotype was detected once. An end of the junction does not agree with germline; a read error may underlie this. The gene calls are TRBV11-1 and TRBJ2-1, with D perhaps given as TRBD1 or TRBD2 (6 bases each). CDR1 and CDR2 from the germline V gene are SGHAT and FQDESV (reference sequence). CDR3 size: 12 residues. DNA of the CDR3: TGTGCCAACAGCCCAAGGGGGGATAAGCAGTTCTTC. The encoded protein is CANSPRGDKQFF.

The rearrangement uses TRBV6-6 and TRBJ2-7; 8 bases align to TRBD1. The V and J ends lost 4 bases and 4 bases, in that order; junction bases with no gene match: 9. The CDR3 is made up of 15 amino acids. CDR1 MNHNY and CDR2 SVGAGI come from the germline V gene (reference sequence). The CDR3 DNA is TGTGCCAGCAGTTGCCAAACAGGGGGAGAGTACGAGCAGTACTTC. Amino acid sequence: CASSCQTGGEYEQYF.